The entry that follows covers one TCR beta chain sequence. The source of the sample is a study of control samples from healthy donors and cancer patients. Produced via immunoSEQ multiplex PCR; TCRdb's table is partial and in-frame only. The data contain some 100,000 clones, roughly 87% of them seen just once; the ten biggest clones take up 15% to 20%. V was clipped by 6 bases and J by 1 base; unmatched bases: 11. CDR1 and CDR2 (germline): SGHRS, YFSETQ. CDR3 size: 16 residues. The sample consisted of blood. This sequence joins TRBV5-1 and TRBJ2-5, with 8 nucleotides matching TRBD1. The sequence was obtained from a woman aged 45-59 years in good health. CDR3 nucleotide sequence: TGCGCCAGCACAGGGGGCAGGGGCCCCATCCAAGAGACCCAGTACTTC. The encoded protein is CASTGGRGPIQETQYF. The complete variable domain, with remaining parts taken from reference TRBV5-1 and TRBJ2-5, reads KAGVTQTPRYLIKTRGQQVTLSCSPISGHRSVSWYQQTPGQGLQFLFEYFSETQRNKGNFPGRFSGRQFSNSRSEMNVSTLELGDSALYLCASTGGRGPIQETQYFGPGTRLLVL.